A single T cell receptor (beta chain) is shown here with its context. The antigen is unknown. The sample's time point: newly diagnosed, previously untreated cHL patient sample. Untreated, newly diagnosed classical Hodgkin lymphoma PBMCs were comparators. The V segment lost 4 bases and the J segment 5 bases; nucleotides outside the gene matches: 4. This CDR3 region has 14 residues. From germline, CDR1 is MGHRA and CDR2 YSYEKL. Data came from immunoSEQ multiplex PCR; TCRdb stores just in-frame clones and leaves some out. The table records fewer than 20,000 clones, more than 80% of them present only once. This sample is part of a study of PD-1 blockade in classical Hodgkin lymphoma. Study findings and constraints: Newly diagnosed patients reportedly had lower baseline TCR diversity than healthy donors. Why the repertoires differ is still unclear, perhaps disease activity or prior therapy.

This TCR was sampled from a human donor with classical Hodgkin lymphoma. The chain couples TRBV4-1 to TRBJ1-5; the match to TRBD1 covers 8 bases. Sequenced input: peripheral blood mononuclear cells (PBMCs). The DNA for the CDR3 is TGCGCCAGCAGCCCCGGACAGGGAGATCAGCCCCAGCATTTT. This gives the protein CASSPGQGDQPQHF.